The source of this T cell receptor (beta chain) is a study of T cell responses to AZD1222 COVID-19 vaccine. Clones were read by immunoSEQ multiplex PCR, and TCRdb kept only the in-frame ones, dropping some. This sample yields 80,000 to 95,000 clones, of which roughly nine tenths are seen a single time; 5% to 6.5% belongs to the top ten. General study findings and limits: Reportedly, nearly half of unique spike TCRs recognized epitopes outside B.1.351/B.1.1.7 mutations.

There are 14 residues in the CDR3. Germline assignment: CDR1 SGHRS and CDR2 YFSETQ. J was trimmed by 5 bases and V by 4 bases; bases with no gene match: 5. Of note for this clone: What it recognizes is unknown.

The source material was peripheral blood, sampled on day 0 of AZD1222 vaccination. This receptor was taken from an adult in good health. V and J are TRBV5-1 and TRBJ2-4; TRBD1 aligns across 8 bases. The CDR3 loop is CASSPGGMENIQYF. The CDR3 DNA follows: TGCGCCAGCAGCCCAGGGGGCATGGAAAACATTCAGTACTTC.